The T cell receptor beta chain described here comes from a study of PD-L1 blockade in urothelial cancer. The wider study: Blood underwent analysis 3 weeks (second dose) and 6 weeks after treatment began. Peripheral blood specimens exhibited a median yield of approximately 150,000 T cells.

The data were produced by immunoSEQ multiplex PCR, yet TCRdb's version contains in-frame clones alone and is incomplete. The sample contains under 55,000 clones, 84% of which appear only once. Specified time point: pretreatment peripheral blood. Samples were collected from each patient before treatment and during treatment. Each patient gave between 1 and 8 of them in total. The starting material was PBMCs, obtained around atezolizumab (anti-PD-L1) treatment. The source of this sequence is a man between 65 and 80 years old with urothelial cancer.

The CDR3 DNA is TGTGCCAGTAGTATAGATCCCAGCGGAAGGCAGTATTTT. Its translation is CASSIDPSGRQYF. The chain combines TRBV19 with TRBJ2-3; weak D call: TRBD2 (5 bases). There are 13 residues in the CDR3. V was trimmed by 0 bases and J by 11 bases, leaving 12 bases between them. Germline assignment: CDR1 LNHDA and CDR2 SQIVND (reference sequence).